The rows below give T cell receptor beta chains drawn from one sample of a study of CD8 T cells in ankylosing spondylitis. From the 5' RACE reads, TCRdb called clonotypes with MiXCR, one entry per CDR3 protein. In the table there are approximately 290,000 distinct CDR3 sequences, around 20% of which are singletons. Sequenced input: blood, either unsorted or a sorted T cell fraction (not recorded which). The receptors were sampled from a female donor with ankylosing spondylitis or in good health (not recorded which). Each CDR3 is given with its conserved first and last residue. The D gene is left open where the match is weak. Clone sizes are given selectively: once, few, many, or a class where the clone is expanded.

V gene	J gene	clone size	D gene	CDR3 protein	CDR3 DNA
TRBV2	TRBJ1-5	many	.	CASSSDSGNQPQHF	TGTGCCAGCAGTAGCGACAGTGGCAATCAGCCCCAGCATTTT
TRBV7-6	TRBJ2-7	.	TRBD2	CASSLAPLAGMDYEQYF	TGTGCCAGCAGCTTAGCCCCGCTAGCGGGGATGGACTACGAGCAGTACTTC
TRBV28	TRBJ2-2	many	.	CASTTLGSGELFF	TGTGCCAGCACCACCCTAGGGTCCGGGGAGCTGTTTTTT
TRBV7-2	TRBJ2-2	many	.	CASSLEGTYTGELFF	TGTGCCAGCAGCTTAGAGGGCACTTACACCGGGGAGCTGTTTTTT
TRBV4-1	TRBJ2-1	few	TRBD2	CASSQDKLSGRTYNEQFF	TGCGCCAGCAGCCAAGATAAGTTGAGCGGGAGGACCTACAATGAGCAGTTCTTC
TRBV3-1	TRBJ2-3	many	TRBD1	CASSAGTGYTDTQYF	TGTGCCAGCAGCGCCGGGACAGGCTACACAGATACGCAGTATTTT
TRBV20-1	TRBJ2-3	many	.	CSAPRGSTDTQYF	TGCAGTGCCCCCCGTGGGAGCACAGATACGCAGTATTTT
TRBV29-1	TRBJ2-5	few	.	CSVSGRVGETQYF	TGCAGCGTTTCAGGGCGGGTTGGGGAGACCCAGTACTTC
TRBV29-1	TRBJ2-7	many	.	CSVGRGTYEQYF	TGCAGCGTTGGGAGGGGGACCTACGAGCAGTACTTC
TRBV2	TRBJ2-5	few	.	CASSDGVGETQYF	TGTGCCAGCAGTGACGGGGTCGGGGAGACCCAGTACTTC
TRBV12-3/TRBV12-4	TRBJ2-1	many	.	CASSGTPATLEQFF	TGTGCCAGCAGTGGGACCCCTGCGACCTTGGAGCAGTTCTTC
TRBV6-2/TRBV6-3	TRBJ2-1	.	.	CASSQTADEQFF	TGTGCCAGCAGTCAGACAGCGGATGAGCAGTTCTTC
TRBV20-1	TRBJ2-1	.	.	CSASAGSSYNEQFF	TGCAGTGCTAGTGCGGGAAGCTCCTACAATGAGCAGTTCTTC
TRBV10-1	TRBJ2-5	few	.	CASSEFVGLDETQYF	TGCGCCAGCAGTGAGTTTGTGGGCTTGGATGAGACCCAGTACTTC
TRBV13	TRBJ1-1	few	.	CASSPPAGVNTEAFF	TGTGCCAGCAGCCCTCCCGCCGGGGTGAACACTGAAGCTTTCTTT
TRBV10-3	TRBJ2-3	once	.	CAISERVKIDTDTQYF	TGTGCCATCAGTGAGCGAGTGAAAATCGACACAGATACGCAGTATTTT
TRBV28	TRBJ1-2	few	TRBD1	CASTRTDRVYGYTF	TGTGCCAGCACCCGGACCGACAGGGTCTATGGCTACACCTTC
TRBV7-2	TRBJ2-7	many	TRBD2	CASSVPISSGRKYEQYF	TGTGCCAGCAGCGTCCCCATAAGTAGCGGGAGGAAGTACGAGCAGTACTTC
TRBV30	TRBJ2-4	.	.	CAWSDGGIQYF	TGTGCCTGGAGTGACGGAGGCATTCAGTACTTC
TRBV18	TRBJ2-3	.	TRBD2	CASSPNGRARDTQYF	TGTGCCAGCTCACCGAACGGGAGGGCCAGAGATACGCAGTATTTT